This T cell receptor (beta chain) appears in the sequencing data of a study of blood T cell repertoires in COVID-19 (TCRdb year 2020). Regarding the complete study: The collaborator samples originated in the United States, Italy and Spain and spanned the acute and convalescent phases of COVID-19. The repertoires were released in a freely available public database intended as a resource for research on the immune response to SARS-CoV-2. Samples were obtained from the ongoing ImmuneRACE study (first 160 participants) and from some 1,200 subjects provided by 6 global collaborators. The prospective study material was composed of cDNA or gDNA derived from T cells, B-cell-depleted T cells, or PBMCs. Sample metadata almost always included a de-identified subject ID, COVID-19 status, age in years and sex. Where HLA class I and class II types were available, the types were taken from metadata supplied by the sample provider, not from assay-based typing. The dataset comprised deeply sampled blood TCRbeta repertoires from subjects exposed to, actively infected with, or recovered from COVID-19.

The CDR3 holds 14 amino acids from the cysteine to the phenylalanine. Just CDR3 DNA is preserved here, 42 bases in frame from base 1. The V and J ends are trimmed by 2 bases and 0 bases, leaving 4 bases between them. Via the germline V gene (reference sequence), CDR1 is LGHDT and CDR2 YNNKEL. Results the study describes overall, beyond this receptor: The amount of clinical and demographic metadata varied by source and participant and was provided uncurated.

Collaborating institutions collected whole blood in K2EDTA tubes following their own protocols. For TCRbeta analysis, collaborator samples were shipped as frozen whole blood, as isolated PBMCs, or as DNA extracted from either sample type. Concerning this clone: Its cognate antigen has yet to be identified. One base away there is no much larger clone; base qualities are not given.

TCRbeta CDR3 regions were amplified from genomic DNA using the immunoSEQ Assay, a bias-controlled multiplex PCR. The source study handled its data this way. The number of nucleated cells in each sample was estimated from the amplification of reference gene primers within the assay. To quantify the absolute abundance of each unique TCRbeta CDR3 rearrangement, sequence reads were collapsed and filtered. For each sample, productive Simpson clonality was calculated by taking the square root of Simpson's diversity index across productive rearrangements. TCRdb carries this immuneACCESS record with in-frame sequences only. Its versions omit some clonotypes, under half of them owing to an unresolved V gene in the studies checked, with the rest unexplained. For V, J and clone size, that table is used; D and trimming come from the DNA. Across this sample there are 85,000 to 90,000 clones, with roughly 90% seen only once. The ten largest make up approximately 2.2% of the sample.

The chain joins TRBV3-1 (or the pseudogene TRBV3-2) to TRBJ1-4; the D gene cannot be resolved reliably. The source material was peripheral blood. The receptor was derived from a human donor with active COVID-19. The donor label of this sample is uncertain. The DNA is TGTGCCAGCAGCCAACTAGCAACTAATGAAAAACTGTTTTTT. Translated, it reads CASSQLATNEKLFF.